This T cell receptor (beta chain) was found in a study of breast tumors, draining lymph nodes, adjacent tissues. Study results and caveats: Tumor T cell lymph node origin was a supported hypothesis, not proven. Tumor repertoires ranked between lymph nodes and nontumor tissue in diversity, with V and J gene preferences.

TCRdb processed the multiplex PCR reads anew with MiXCR; each CDR3 protein has one entry. Of fewer than 25,000 distinct CDR3 sequences in the sample, less than 35% were seen once. The CDR3 is 12 amino acids. Looked up from germline, CDR1 is SGHNT and CDR2 is YENEEA. V lost 2 bases, J lost 8 bases, and 7 bases lay in between. Remarks on this clonotype: The antigen is unknown.

This TCR was sampled from a female donor with breast cancer. Some clones in this sample may be carry-over from other donors' samples. The V call is TRBV11-3, the J call TRBJ2-1, with D uncertain. Sequenced: breast tumor tissue. CDR3 in amino acids: CASSLRLDEQFF. The CDR3 DNA reads TGTGCCAGCAGCTTAAGGTTAGATGAGCAGTTCTTC. Drawing the rest from reference TRBV11-3 and TRBJ2-1, the complete variable domain is EAGVVQSPRYKIIEKKQPVAFWCNPISGHNTLYWYLQNLGQGPELLIRYENEEAVDDSQLPKDRFSAERLKGVDSTLKIQPAELGDSAVYLCASSLRLDEQFFGPGTRLTVL.